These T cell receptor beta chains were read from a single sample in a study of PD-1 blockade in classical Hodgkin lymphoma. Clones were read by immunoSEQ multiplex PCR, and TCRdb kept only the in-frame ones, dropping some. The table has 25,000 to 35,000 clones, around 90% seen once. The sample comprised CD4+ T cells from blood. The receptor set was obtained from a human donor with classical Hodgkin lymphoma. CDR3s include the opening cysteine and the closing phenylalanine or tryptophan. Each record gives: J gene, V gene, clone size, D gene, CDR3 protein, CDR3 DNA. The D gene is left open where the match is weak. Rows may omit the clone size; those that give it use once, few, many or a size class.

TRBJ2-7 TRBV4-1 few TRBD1 CASSDGGTGSHEQYF TGCGCCAGCAGCGACGGGGGGACAGGGAGCCACGAGCAGTACTTC
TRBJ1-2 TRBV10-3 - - CAINTGGADGYTF TGTGCCATCAATACGGGGGGCGCGGATGGCTACACCTTC
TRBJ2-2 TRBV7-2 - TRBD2 CASSLVAGVTGELFF TGTGCCAGCAGCTTAGTTGCGGGGGTCACCGGGGAGCTGTTTTTT
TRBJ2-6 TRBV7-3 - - CASSSMSSGANVLTF TGTGCCAGCAGCTCGATGAGCTCTGGGGCCAACGTCCTGACTTTC
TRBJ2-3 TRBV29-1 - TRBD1 CSVADRGSTDTQYF TGCAGCGTCGCGGACAGGGGATCGACAGATACGCAGTATTTT
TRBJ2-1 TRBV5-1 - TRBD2 CASSLGLASYNEQFF TGCGCCAGCAGCTTGGGACTAGCGTCCTACAATGAGCAGTTCTTC
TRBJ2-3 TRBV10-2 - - CATPGVAGGTDTQYF TGCGCCACCCCCGGAGTCGCCGGGGGCACAGATACGCAGTATTTT
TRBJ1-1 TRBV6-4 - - CASKADGGMNTEAFF TGTGCCAGCAAGGCAGATGGGGGTATGAACACTGAAGCTTTCTTT
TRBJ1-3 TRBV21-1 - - CASSALSSGNTIYF TGTGCCAGCAGCGCCTTGAGCTCTGGAAACACCATATATTTT
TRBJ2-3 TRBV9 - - CASSIGPGTDTQYF TGTGCCAGCAGCATAGGACCCGGCACAGATACGCAGTATTTT
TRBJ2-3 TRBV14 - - CASSQARADTQYF TGTGCCAGCAGCCAAGCGAGGGCAGATACGCAGTATTTT
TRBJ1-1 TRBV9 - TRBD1 CASSPRGDSEGNTEAFF TGTGCCAGCAGCCCTAGAGGGGACAGTGAGGGGAACACTGAAGCTTTCTTT
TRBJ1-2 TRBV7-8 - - CASSLETANYGYTF TGTGCCAGCAGCTTAGAAACAGCTAACTATGGCTACACCTTC
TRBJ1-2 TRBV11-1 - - CASSLKQRQPPYGYTF TGTGCCAGCAGCCTTAAGCAGCGACAGCCCCCCTATGGCTACACCTTC
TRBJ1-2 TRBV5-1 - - CASSKDRQWDYGYTF TGCGCCAGCAGTAAAGATCGACAGTGGGACTATGGCTACACCTTC
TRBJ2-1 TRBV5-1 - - CASSWGGDNEQFF TGCGCCAGCAGCTGGGGCGGGGACAATGAGCAGTTCTTC
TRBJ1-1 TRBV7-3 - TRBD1 CASSPTGGDTEAFF TGTGCCAGCAGCCCGACAGGGGGCGACACTGAAGCTTTCTTT
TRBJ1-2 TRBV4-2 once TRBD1 CASSQTGESYGYTF TGTGCCAGCAGCCAAACAGGGGAATCCTATGGCTACACCTTC
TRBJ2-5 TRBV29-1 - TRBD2 CSGGGLAGETQYF TGCAGCGGCGGGGGACTGGCAGGAGAGACCCAGTACTTC
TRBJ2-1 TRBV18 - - CASSPGGEQFF TGTGCCAGCTCACCCGGCGGTGAGCAGTTCTTC
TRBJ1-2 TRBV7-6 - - CASSLEDRSGYGYTF TGTGCCAGCAGCTTAGAAGACAGGTCTGGCTATGGCTACACCTTC
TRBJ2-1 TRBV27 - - CASTPGLRARVSSYNEQFF TGTGCCAGCACTCCTGGTCTCCGGGCCAGGGTAAGCTCCTACAATGAGCAGTTCTTC
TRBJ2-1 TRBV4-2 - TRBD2 CASSQEASGSWNEQFF TGTGCCAGCAGCCAAGAAGCAAGCGGGAGTTGGAATGAGCAGTTCTTC
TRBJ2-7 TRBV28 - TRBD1 CASTLAGQGGFVGSEQYF TGTGCCAGCACCTTGGCGGGACAGGGTGGTTTCGTCGGCTCAGAGCAGTACTTC
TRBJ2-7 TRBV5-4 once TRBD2 CASSPGLAGGNYEQYF TGTGCCAGCAGCCCGGGACTAGCGGGAGGGAACTACGAGCAGTACTTC
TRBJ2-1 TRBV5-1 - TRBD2 CASSILTSGSVSYNEQFF TGCGCCAGCAGCATCCTGACTAGCGGGAGTGTCTCCTACAATGAGCAGTTCTTC
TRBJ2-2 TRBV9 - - CASSPRGGELFF TGTGCCAGCAGCCCTAGGGGCGGGGAGCTGTTTTTT
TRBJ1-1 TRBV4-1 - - CASSQAQGVGTEAFF TGCGCCAGCAGCCAAGCTCAAGGGGTCGGAACTGAAGCTTTCTTT
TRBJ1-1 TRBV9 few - CASSVMGLNTEAFF TGTGCCAGCAGCGTAATGGGACTGAACACTGAAGCTTTCTTT
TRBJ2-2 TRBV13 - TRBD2 CASSRRGAGVTGELFF TGTGCCAGCAGCCGCCGAGGAGCGGGGGTCACCGGGGAGCTGTTTTTT
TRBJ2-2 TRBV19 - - CASSNGGDTGELFF TGTGCCAGTAGTAATGGGGGAGATACCGGGGAGCTGTTTTTT
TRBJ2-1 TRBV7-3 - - CASSFDVGDNEQFF TGTGCCAGCAGCTTTGACGTAGGGGACAATGAGCAGTTCTTC
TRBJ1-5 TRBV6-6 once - CASSPSAVLQPQHF TGTGCCAGCAGTCCGTCGGCAGTTCTTCAGCCCCAGCATTTT
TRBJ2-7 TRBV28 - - CASSFPRGGLGEQYF TGTGCCAGCAGTTTCCCCAGGGGAGGACTTGGCGAGCAGTACTTC
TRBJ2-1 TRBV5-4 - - CASSLGTPVYNEQFF TGTGCCAGCAGCTTAGGGACACCCGTTTACAATGAGCAGTTCTTC
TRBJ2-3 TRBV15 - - CATSRDPTAADTQYF TGTGCCACCAGCAGAGATCCGACGGCGGCGGATACGCAGTATTTT
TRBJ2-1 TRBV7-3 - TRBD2 CASSRAGGNEQFF TGTGCCAGCAGCCGGGCGGGGGGCAATGAGCAGTTCTTC
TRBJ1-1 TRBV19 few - CASSIQARVGAEAFF TGTGCCAGTAGTATCCAGGCCAGGGTAGGTGCTGAAGCTTTCTTT
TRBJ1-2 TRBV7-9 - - CASSLTREGGYTF TGTGCCAGCAGCTTAACTAGAGAAGGGGGCTACACCTTC
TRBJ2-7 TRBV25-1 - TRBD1 CASSETGAREQYF TGTGCCAGCAGTGAGACAGGGGCTCGGGAGCAGTACTTC
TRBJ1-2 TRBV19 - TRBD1 CASRTGGYGYYGYTF TGTGCCAGTAGGACAGGGGGTTATGGTTACTATGGCTACACCTTC
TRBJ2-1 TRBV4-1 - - CASSQDEAGTYNEQFF TGCGCCAGCAGCCAAGATGAAGCGGGTACCTACAATGAGCAGTTCTTC
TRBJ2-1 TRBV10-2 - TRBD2 CASSESRRELNNEQFF TGCGCCAGCAGTGAGTCGAGGCGGGAGCTAAACAATGAGCAGTTCTTC
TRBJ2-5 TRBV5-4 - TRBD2 CASSPGGGSGQETQYF TGTGCCAGCAGCCCTGGGGGTGGTAGCGGGCAAGAGACCCAGTACTTC
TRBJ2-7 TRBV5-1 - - CASSFRGPLMDEQYF TGCGCCAGCAGCTTCAGGGGCCCTTTGATGGACGAGCAGTACTTC
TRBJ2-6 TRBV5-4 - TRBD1 CASSLSETGTAGANVLTF TGTGCCAGCAGCTTGTCCGAGACAGGGACGGCTGGGGCCAACGTCCTGACTTTC
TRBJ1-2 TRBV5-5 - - CASSLTPRSNYGYTF TGTGCCAGCAGCTTGACACCGCGGTCTAACTATGGCTACACCTTC
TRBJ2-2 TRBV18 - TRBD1 CASSGQGALANTGELFF TGTGCCAGCTCAGGACAGGGGGCCCTCGCGAACACCGGGGAGCTGTTTTTT
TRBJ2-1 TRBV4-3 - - CASSQAPSSYNEQFF TGCGCCAGCAGCCAAGCGCCCAGCTCCTATAATGAGCAGTTCTTC